The rows below give T cell receptor beta chains drawn from one sample of a study of T cell repertoires in cytomegalovirus infection. Their target antigens are unknown. TCRdb analysed the reads with MiXCR anew, one entry per CDR3 protein. This sample carries 800,000 to 950,000 distinct CDR3 sequences, less than 35% of them seen once, and the ten largest clones take around 12%. The specimen was cultured CD8+ T cells from PBMCs, collected from culture after CMV antigen stimulation. The receptors originated from a human donor in good health (CMV status not recorded). Some clones in this sample may be carry-over from other donors' samples. CDR3s include the opening cysteine and the closing phenylalanine or tryptophan. The D gene is left open where the match is weak. A row's size may be missing; if present it is once, few, many or a size class.

j_call,d_call,clone_size,v_call,cdr3_nt,cdr3_aa
TRBJ1-1,TRBD1,.,TRBV12-3/TRBV12-4,TGTGCCAGCAGTCAGACAGGGGACCTCATGAACACTGAAGCTTTCTTT,CASSQTGDLMNTEAFF
TRBJ2-3,.,.,TRBV15,TGTGCCACCAGGGAAGGGACAGATACGCAGTATTTT,CATREGTDTQYF
TRBJ2-6,.,.,TRBV7-6,TGTGCCAGCGGCCCCTCGGGGCGCACTCCCTCTGGGGCCAACGTCCTGACTTTC,CASGPSGRTPSGANVLTF
TRBJ2-7,TRBD2,.,TRBV7-9,TGTGCCAGCAGCTCGCCGACTAGCGGGGGGGAAAAAACCTACGAGCAGTACTTC,CASSSPTSGGEKTYEQYF
TRBJ2-1,.,.,TRBV6-5,TGTGCCAGCAGTCCTACAGGGTACCATGAGCAGTTCTTC,CASSPTGYHEQFF
TRBJ1-2,.,.,TRBV12-5,TGTGCTAGTGGTTTGGTAACCCTTGGCTACACCTTC,CASGLVTLGYTF
TRBJ2-3,.,.,TRBV4-3,TGCGCCAGCAGCCAAGTTCCCGCCACAGATACGCAGTATTTT,CASSQVPATDTQYF
TRBJ2-2,.,.,TRBV19,TGTGCCAGTAGTATCAATGGATATACCGGGGAGCTGTTTTTT,CASSINGYTGELFF
TRBJ1-1,.,.,TRBV27,TGTGCCAGCAGTTTGGAAGGGGTTGTAGGAAACACTGAAGCTTTCTTT,CASSLEGVVGNTEAFF
TRBJ2-3,.,.,TRBV9,TGTGCCAGCAGCCCCAGAACGCAGTATTTT,CASSPRTQYF
TRBJ2-1,.,.,TRBV5-1,TGCGCCAGCAGCTTGGGACAGGGACTCGAGCCTGAGCAGTTCTTC,CASSLGQGLEPEQFF
TRBJ2-2,.,.,TRBV28,TGTGCCAGCCAGTTTATCACACCCGGGGAGCTGTTTTTT,CASQFITPGELFF
TRBJ1-1,.,.,TRBV7-9,TGTGCCAGCAGCTTGCCGGGGGTCGGGGACACTGAAGCTTTCTTT,CASSLPGVGDTEAFF
TRBJ2-1,.,few,TRBV7-3,TGTGCCAGCAGCCTAGGGGGGACTTTGAGCTCCTACAATGAGCAGTTCTTC,CASSLGGTLSSYNEQFF
TRBJ2-3,.,.,TRBV27,TGTGCATCAGCGGGCGGGATCGCAGATACGCAGTATTTT,CASAGGIADTQYF
TRBJ2-3,.,many,TRBV12-3/TRBV12-4,TGTGCCAGCAGATCTAACCCCGATACGCAGTATTTT,CASRSNPDTQYF
TRBJ2-1,.,many,TRBV7-2,TGTGCCAGCAGCTTAGGCGACGGATACAATGAGCAGTTCTTC,CASSLGDGYNEQFF
TRBJ2-1,TRBD1,.,TRBV4-3,TGCGCCAGCAGCCATGACCTAACCGGGACAGGGCCGTACAATGAGCAGTTCTTC,CASSHDLTGTGPYNEQFF
TRBJ1-1,.,few,TRBV6-2/TRBV6-3,TGTGCCAGCAGGCTAGTAGGGACGGAAGCTTTCTTT,CASRLVGTEAFF
TRBJ1-1,.,.,TRBV27,TGTGCCAGCAGTTTAGGCCCACACACGAACACTGAAGCTTTCTTT,CASSLGPHTNTEAFF
TRBJ1-2,.,.,TRBV6-2/TRBV6-3,TGTGCCAGCAGCCCAGACAGGAGTCTCTATGGCTACACCTTC,CASSPDRSLYGYTF
TRBJ2-5,.,many,TRBV7-9,TGTGCCAGCAGCTTTGGCCGGTCAGAAGAGACCCAGTACTTC,CASSFGRSEETQYF
TRBJ2-3,.,.,TRBV12-3/TRBV12-4,TGTGCCAGCAGTTGGGGGGTGGTGGATACGCAGTATTTT,CASSWGVVDTQYF
TRBJ2-1,TRBD1,few,TRBV10-3,TGTGCCATGTTTCGGACAGGGGGACAGGATGAGCAGTTCTTC,CAMFRTGGQDEQFF
TRBJ2-5,TRBD1,few,TRBV7-2,TGTGCCAGCAGCTCCCCGACAGGGGGGATAAAAGAGACCCAGTACTTC,CASSSPTGGIKETQYF
TRBJ2-4,.,.,TRBV25-1,TGTGCCAGCAGTGAATGGACAAGGGGCAAAAACATTCAGTACTTC,CASSEWTRGKNIQYF
TRBJ1-1,.,few,TRBV11-1,TGTGCCAGCAGCATTACCTCAGGGACAAACTGGAACACTGAAGCTTTCTTT,CASSITSGTNWNTEAFF
TRBJ2-2,TRBD2,.,TRBV4-1,TGCGCCAGCAGCCAAGATCTTAGCGGGGGGCCCCCCGGGGAGCTGTTTTTT,CASSQDLSGGPPGELFF
TRBJ2-1,.,many,TRBV7-8,TGTGCCAGCAGCTTATGGATGGGCCGTGGTGGAAAGTGGGAGAATGAGCAGTTCTTC,CASSLWMGRGGKWENEQFF
TRBJ2-3,TRBD2,.,TRBV15,TGTGCCACCAGCAGGTATCCCTCTAAGGGCGGGGGAGCCTTGGGCACAGATACGCAGTATTTT,CATSRYPSKGGGALGTDTQYF
TRBJ1-2,.,.,TRBV7-3,TGTGCCAGCAGCTCCGCCCCCGACAGCGGATATGGCTACACCTTC,CASSSAPDSGYGYTF
TRBJ2-1,TRBD1,.,TRBV7-9,TGTGCCAGCAGCTCAGAGACAGGGGAGGCCTACAATGAGCAGTTCTTC,CASSSETGEAYNEQFF
TRBJ2-7,.,many,TRBV5-5,TGTGCCAGCAGCTTTTCCGGGGTTTCGTACGAGCAGTACTTC,CASSFSGVSYEQYF
TRBJ2-2,TRBD1,.,TRBV7-6,TGTGCCAGCAGCTTGGGACAGTTCGTAACCGGGGAGCTGTTTTTT,CASSLGQFVTGELFF
TRBJ1-5,TRBD1,.,TRBV6-5,TGTGCCAGCAGCCACAGGGGACCTTTGTTAATCGACGATCATAGCAATCAGCCCCAGCATTTT,CASSHRGPLLIDDHSNQPQHF
TRBJ2-5,.,few,TRBV7-6,TGTGCCAGCACCCGAGGGGGGGTTCAAGAGACCCAGTACTTC,CASTRGGVQETQYF
TRBJ1-1,TRBD1,.,TRBV4-1,TGCGCCAGCAGCCTCGACTTCACAGGGGATGAAGCTTTCTTT,CASSLDFTGDEAFF
TRBJ2-7,.,few,TRBV19,TGTGCCAGTAGTATAGTACAGGGATCCCTGCAGTACTTC,CASSIVQGSLQYF
TRBJ2-2,.,few,TRBV7-9,TGTGCCAGCAGCTTACTCCGGCCGGATACTAACACCGGGGAGCTGTTTTTT,CASSLLRPDTNTGELFF
TRBJ2-3,TRBD1,.,TRBV9,TGTGCCAGCAGCGGGGGACAGGGTGGGTCAGATACGCAGTATTTT,CASSGGQGGSDTQYF
TRBJ2-6,.,.,TRBV15,TGTGCCACCAGCAGAGACAGGACTGGGGCCAACGTCCTGACTTTC,CATSRDRTGANVLTF
TRBJ1-5,.,once,TRBV27,TGTGCCAGCAGTTTATGGGGTAGGGGCAATCAGCCCCAGCATTTT,CASSLWGRGNQPQHF
TRBJ1-1,.,many,TRBV7-6,TGTGCCAGCAGCCTGGAGGTGAGGACTGAAGCTTTCTTT,CASSLEVRTEAFF
TRBJ2-7,TRBD2,few,TRBV6-8,TGTGCCAGCAGTTCTCTAGCGGGGGGGATCGAGCAGTACTTC,CASSSLAGGIEQYF
TRBJ2-2,TRBD1,.,TRBV27,TGTGCCAGTACAGGGGGGTCCGGGGAGCTGTTTTTT,CASTGGSGELFF
TRBJ1-1,TRBD1,few,TRBV7-9,TGTGCCAGCAGCTCCAAGACCGACAGGGTCGGGACTGAAGCTTTCTTT,CASSSKTDRVGTEAFF
TRBJ1-2,.,.,TRBV6-6,TGTGCCAGCAGTTACGGATCGCTGGGCTACACCTTC,CASSYGSLGYTF
TRBJ1-2,TRBD1,many,TRBV7-2,TGTGCCAGCAGCTACCCCGGGACAGGTTTTGGCTACACCTTC,CASSYPGTGFGYTF
TRBJ1-4,TRBD1,.,TRBV7-9,TGTGCCAGCACCCTTACAGGGGGCGATGAAAAACTGTTTTTT,CASTLTGGDEKLFF
TRBJ1-5,.,few,TRBV6-5,TGTGCCAGCAGTTACTCGACTCATCAGCCCCAGCATTTT,CASSYSTHQPQHF
TRBJ1-4,.,.,TRBV7-9,TGTGCCAGCAGCCCCAAGGACAGCCTCGGCGAAAAACTGTTTTTT,CASSPKDSLGEKLFF
TRBJ1-1,.,.,TRBV27,TGTGCCAGCCACGGGGGTCGGAACACTGAAGCTTTCTTT,CASHGGRNTEAFF